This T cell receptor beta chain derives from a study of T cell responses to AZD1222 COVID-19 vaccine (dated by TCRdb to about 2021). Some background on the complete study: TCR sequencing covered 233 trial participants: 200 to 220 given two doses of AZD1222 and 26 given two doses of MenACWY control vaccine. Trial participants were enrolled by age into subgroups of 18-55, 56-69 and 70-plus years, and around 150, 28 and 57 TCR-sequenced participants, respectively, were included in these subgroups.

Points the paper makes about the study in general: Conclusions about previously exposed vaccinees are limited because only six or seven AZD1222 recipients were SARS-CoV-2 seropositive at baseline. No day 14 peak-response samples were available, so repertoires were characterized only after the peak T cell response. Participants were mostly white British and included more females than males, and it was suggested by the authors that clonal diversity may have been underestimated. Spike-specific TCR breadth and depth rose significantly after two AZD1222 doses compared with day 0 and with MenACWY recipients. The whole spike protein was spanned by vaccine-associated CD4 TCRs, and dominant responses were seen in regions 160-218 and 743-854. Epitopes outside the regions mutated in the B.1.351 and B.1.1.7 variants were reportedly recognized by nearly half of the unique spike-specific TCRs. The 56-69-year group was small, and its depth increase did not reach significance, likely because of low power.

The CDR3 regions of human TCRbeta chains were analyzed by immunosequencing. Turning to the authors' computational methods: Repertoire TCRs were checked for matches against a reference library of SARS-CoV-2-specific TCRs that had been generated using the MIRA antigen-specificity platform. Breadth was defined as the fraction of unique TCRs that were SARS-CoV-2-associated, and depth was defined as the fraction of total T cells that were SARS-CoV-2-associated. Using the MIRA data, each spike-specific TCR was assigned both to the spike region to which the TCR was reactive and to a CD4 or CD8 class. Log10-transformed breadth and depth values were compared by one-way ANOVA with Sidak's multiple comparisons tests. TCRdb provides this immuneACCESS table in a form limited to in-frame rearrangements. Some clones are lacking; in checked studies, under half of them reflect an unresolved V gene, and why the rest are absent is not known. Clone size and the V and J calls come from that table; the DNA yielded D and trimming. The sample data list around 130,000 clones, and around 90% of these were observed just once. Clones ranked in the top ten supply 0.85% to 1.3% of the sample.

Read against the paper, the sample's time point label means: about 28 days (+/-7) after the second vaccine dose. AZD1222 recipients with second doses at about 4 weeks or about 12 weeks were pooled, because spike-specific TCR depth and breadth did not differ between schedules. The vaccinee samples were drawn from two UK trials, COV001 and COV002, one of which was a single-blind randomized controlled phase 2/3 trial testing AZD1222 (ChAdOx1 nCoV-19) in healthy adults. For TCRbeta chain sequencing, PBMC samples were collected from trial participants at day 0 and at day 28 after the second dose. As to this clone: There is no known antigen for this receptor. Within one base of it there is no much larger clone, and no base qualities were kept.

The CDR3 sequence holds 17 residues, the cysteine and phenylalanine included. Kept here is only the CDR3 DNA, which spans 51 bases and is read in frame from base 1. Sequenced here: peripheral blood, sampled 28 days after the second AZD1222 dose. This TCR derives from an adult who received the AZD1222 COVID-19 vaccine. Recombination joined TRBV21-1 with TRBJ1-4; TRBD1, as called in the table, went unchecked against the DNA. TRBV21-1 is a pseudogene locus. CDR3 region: CASSKWQGPRGNEKLFF. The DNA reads TGTGCCAGCAGCAAATGGCAGGGGCCAAGGGGAAATGAAAAACTGTTTTTT.